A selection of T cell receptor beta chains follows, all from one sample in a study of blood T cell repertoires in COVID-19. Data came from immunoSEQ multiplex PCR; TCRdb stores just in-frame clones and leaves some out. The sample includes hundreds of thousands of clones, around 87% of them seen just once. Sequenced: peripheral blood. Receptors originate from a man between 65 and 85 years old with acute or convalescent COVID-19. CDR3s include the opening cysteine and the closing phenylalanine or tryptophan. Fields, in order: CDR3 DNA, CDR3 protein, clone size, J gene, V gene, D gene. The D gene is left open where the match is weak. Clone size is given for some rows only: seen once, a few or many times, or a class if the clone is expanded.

DNA: TGTGCCACCAGTGATACAGGGCCTAATGAAAAACTGTTTTTT
CDR3: CATSDTGPNEKLFF
size: few
J: TRBJ1-4
V: TRBV24-1
D: -

DNA: TGTGCCAGCAGTTTACTTCTGGACTTTTCCTACGAGCAGTACTTC
CDR3: CASSLLLDFSYEQYF
size: -
J: TRBJ2-7
V: TRBV28
D: -

DNA: TGTGCCAGCAGCTTAGCCTCGGCAGGGCACCTGAACACTGAAGCTTTCTTT
CDR3: CASSLASAGHLNTEAFF
size: -
J: TRBJ1-1
V: TRBV7-8
D: -

DNA: TGTGCCAGCAGTTTACCTCGAGATACGCAGTATTTT
CDR3: CASSLPRDTQYF
size: once
J: TRBJ2-3
V: TRBV28
D: -

DNA: TGTGCCAGCAGTACCGGGGGGACTCAGCCCCAGCATTTT
CDR3: CASSTGGTQPQHF
size: -
J: TRBJ1-5
V: TRBV9
D: -

DNA: TGTGCCAGCAGCGATGGACTAGCGGGAGGGCCTACATCGGCGGTCTTC
CDR3: CASSDGLAGGPTSAVF
size: -
J: TRBJ2-1
V: TRBV7-2
D: TRBD2

DNA: TGTGCCAGCGCTCAGCGGGAGCCGTTGGGGGAGCTGTTTTTT
CDR3: CASAQREPLGELFF
size: -
J: TRBJ2-2
V: TRBV2
D: TRBD2

DNA: TGTGCCAGTAGTAGCGGGTCGCAAATCTACAATGAGCAGTTCTTC
CDR3: CASSSGSQIYNEQFF
size: -
J: TRBJ2-1
V: TRBV19
D: -

DNA: TGTGCCAGCAGACGGGGACTAGCGGGAGGGTGGGATACGCAGTATTTT
CDR3: CASRRGLAGGWDTQYF
size: -
J: TRBJ2-3
V: TRBV27
D: TRBD2

DNA: TGCGCCAGCAGCTTGTACAGGGGGAGGGAGACCCAGTACTTC
CDR3: CASSLYRGRETQYF
size: once
J: TRBJ2-5
V: TRBV5-1
D: TRBD1

DNA: TGTGCCACCCAAACAGGGAATCGGGACACTGAAGCTTTCTTT
CDR3: CATQTGNRDTEAFF
size: -
J: TRBJ1-1
V: TRBV19
D: -

DNA: TGTGCCAGCAGTTTATACCTAGCGGGAGTCCAAGAGACCCAGTACTTC
CDR3: CASSLYLAGVQETQYF
size: -
J: TRBJ2-5
V: TRBV27
D: TRBD2

DNA: TGTGCCAGCAGCTTGTTCAGGTCTAATGAAAAACTGTTTTTT
CDR3: CASSLFRSNEKLFF
size: -
J: TRBJ1-4
V: TRBV5-5
D: -

DNA: TGTGCCAGCAGCAACTACTGGTACACTCATCAGCCCCAGCATTTT
CDR3: CASSNYWYTHQPQHF
size: -
J: TRBJ1-5
V: TRBV9
D: -

DNA: TGTGCCAGCAGCGTAGGGGGACAGGGTTTCGATACGCAGTATTTT
CDR3: CASSVGGQGFDTQYF
size: -
J: TRBJ2-3
V: TRBV9
D: TRBD1

DNA: TGTGCCAGCAGTTTGGGACTAGCGGGATGGAGTGAGCAGTTCTTC
CDR3: CASSLGLAGWSEQFF
size: few
J: TRBJ2-1
V: TRBV6-2/TRBV6-3
D: TRBD2

DNA: TGTGCCAGCAGCCGACAGGGAGAGGAGACCCAGTACTTC
CDR3: CASSRQGEETQYF
size: -
J: TRBJ2-5
V: TRBV5-4
D: TRBD1

DNA: TGTGCCAGCAGTTCCACAGCGAACACCGGGGAGCTGTTTTTT
CDR3: CASSSTANTGELFF
size: -
J: TRBJ2-2
V: TRBV7-3
D: -

DNA: TGCGCCAGCAGCTTGTTTGGGAGAGAGTACGAGCAGTACTTC
CDR3: CASSLFGREYEQYF
size: -
J: TRBJ2-7
V: TRBV5-1
D: -

DNA: TGTGCCAGCAGCTTGGAAGCTAGCTCCTACGAGCAGTACTTC
CDR3: CASSLEASSYEQYF
size: once
J: TRBJ2-7
V: TRBV6-2/TRBV6-3
D: -

DNA: TGTGCCAGCAGTTTTGGAGTGGAATATGGCTACACCTTC
CDR3: CASSFGVEYGYTF
size: -
J: TRBJ1-2
V: TRBV12-3/TRBV12-4
D: -

DNA: TGTGCCAGCAGCCCGGGACTCCAAAACACCATATATTTT
CDR3: CASSPGLQNTIYF
size: -
J: TRBJ1-3
V: TRBV11-2
D: -

DNA: TGCAGCGCCCCCCTAGCGGGGGGCTACAATGAGCAGTTCTTC
CDR3: CSAPLAGGYNEQFF
size: -
J: TRBJ2-1
V: TRBV29-1
D: TRBD2

DNA: TGTGCCAGCAGCTTAGGTGGGGGGGTAACTACCACAGATACGCAGTATTTT
CDR3: CASSLGGGVTTTDTQYF
size: -
J: TRBJ2-3
V: TRBV7-6
D: TRBD2

DNA: TGTGCCAGCAGCGCGGGACAGGGGTTTGGGACCCAGTACTTC
CDR3: CASSAGQGFGTQYF
size: -
J: TRBJ2-5
V: TRBV3-1/TRBV3-2
D: TRBD1

DNA: TGCGCCAGCAGCCAAGATCGGGCAGGGGTGACTAATGAAAAACTGTTTTTT
CDR3: CASSQDRAGVTNEKLFF
size: -
J: TRBJ1-4
V: TRBV4-3
D: -

DNA: TGCGCCAGCAGCTCGGGAGGTCCGGGTGAGGGCACAGATACGCAGTATTTT
CDR3: CASSSGGPGEGTDTQYF
size: -
J: TRBJ2-3
V: TRBV5-1
D: TRBD2

DNA: TGTGCCAGCAGAGGGGACAGGGGCTCCTACAATGAGCAGTTCTTC
CDR3: CASRGDRGSYNEQFF
size: once
J: TRBJ2-1
V: TRBV2
D: TRBD1

DNA: TGTGCCAGCAGCTTAGTGGCCCGGGGAGGGGAGCAGTACTTC
CDR3: CASSLVARGGEQYF
size: few
J: TRBJ2-7
V: TRBV7-2
D: TRBD2

DNA: TGTGCCAGCAGCTCCCCGAACGATCCGGGCTATGGCTACACCTTC
CDR3: CASSSPNDPGYGYTF
size: many
J: TRBJ1-2
V: TRBV5-4
D: -

DNA: TGTGCCAGCAGTTACTCTGGAGGGATCGGTCAGCCCCAGCATTTT
CDR3: CASSYSGGIGQPQHF
size: -
J: TRBJ1-5
V: TRBV6-5
D: -

DNA: TGTGCCAGCAGCTTTCGCGGGGACTCCTACGAGCAGTACTTC
CDR3: CASSFRGDSYEQYF
size: -
J: TRBJ2-7
V: TRBV5-4
D: -

DNA: TGTGCCAGCAGCTTGGAAGCGGGGGGGCCGGCGACCCAGTACTTC
CDR3: CASSLEAGGPATQYF
size: -
J: TRBJ2-5
V: TRBV11-2
D: TRBD2

DNA: TGTGCCAGCAGTGATTATGAGGGTGGGTCACCCCTCCACTTT
CDR3: CASSDYEGGSPLHF
size: -
J: TRBJ1-6
V: TRBV25-1
D: -

DNA: TGTGCCAGCAGAGGACAGCCTAGCACAGATACGCAGTATTTT
CDR3: CASRGQPSTDTQYF
size: -
J: TRBJ2-3
V: TRBV2
D: -

DNA: TGCAGCGGCGGGACAGAAGTGGGCTACACCTTC
CDR3: CSGGTEVGYTF
size: -
J: TRBJ1-2
V: TRBV29-1
D: TRBD1

DNA: TGCGCCAGCAGGGCAATTTTACGGGACAGGCCTTACGAGCAGTACTTC
CDR3: CASRAILRDRPYEQYF
size: once
J: TRBJ2-7
V: TRBV10-1
D: TRBD1

DNA: TGTGCCAGCTCACCTTTAGCGGGCTCCTACAATGAGCAGTTCTTC
CDR3: CASSPLAGSYNEQFF
size: -
J: TRBJ2-1
V: TRBV18
D: TRBD2

DNA: TGCGCCAGCAGCCAGGGACAGGCAGGGAGCAATCAGCCCCAGCATTTT
CDR3: CASSQGQAGSNQPQHF
size: -
J: TRBJ1-5
V: TRBV4-1
D: TRBD1

DNA: TGTGCCAGCAGCTTAGCGTCGGGGTTCGGGGAGACCCAGTACTTC
CDR3: CASSLASGFGETQYF
size: -
J: TRBJ2-5
V: TRBV7-2
D: -

DNA: TGTGCCAGCAGTATGACAGGGCTCTATGGCTACACCTTC
CDR3: CASSMTGLYGYTF
size: -
J: TRBJ1-2
V: TRBV6-4
D: TRBD1

DNA: TGTGCCAGCACCTCTTCACTTTCTGGAAACACCATATATTTT
CDR3: CASTSSLSGNTIYF
size: -
J: TRBJ1-3
V: TRBV6-5
D: -

DNA: TGTGCCAGCAGGCGGAGCGGGAGCGGGGTTACGGTTAATGAGCAGTTCTTC
CDR3: CASRRSGSGVTVNEQFF
size: -
J: TRBJ2-1
V: TRBV27
D: TRBD2

DNA: TGTGCCAGCAGCCGGTTAGTCGGAAACACCATATATTTT
CDR3: CASSRLVGNTIYF
size: -
J: TRBJ1-3
V: TRBV7-9
D: -

DNA: TGTGCCAGCAGTCCCCGGGACTACGGCTTTGGGGAGCAGTTCTTC
CDR3: CASSPRDYGFGEQFF
size: -
J: TRBJ2-1
V: TRBV6-2/TRBV6-3
D: TRBD2